This is a list of T cell receptor beta chains from one sample in a study of neurological immune-mediated disorders. Each CDR3 protein is one row after TCRdb ran MiXCR on the 5' RACE reads. The table lists about 46,000 distinct CDR3 sequences, about 2% of them singletons. Sequenced: PBMCs. The receptors derive from a woman aged 40 to 49 with multiple sclerosis. CDR3s include the opening cysteine and the closing phenylalanine or tryptophan. Fields, in order: V gene, D gene, clone size, J gene, CDR3 protein, CDR3 DNA. D genes are given only for firm matches. Sizes are listed as once, few, many or a size class.

TRBV20-1	-	many	TRBJ2-6	CSARDIHGSGANVLTF	TGCAGTGCTAGAGATATTCATGGGAGCGGGGCCAACGTCCTGACTTTC
TRBV2	-	many	TRBJ2-5	CASFRDAGETQYF	TGTGCCAGCTTCCGGGACGCCGGGGAGACCCAGTACTTC
TRBV5-1	-	many	TRBJ1-1	CASSSARGTEAFF	TGCGCCAGCAGCTCCGCGAGGGGCACTGAAGCTTTCTTT
TRBV25-1	-	many	TRBJ2-7	CASTEGPGGSYEQYF	TGTGCCAGCACCGAGGGGCCCGGGGGCTCCTACGAGCAGTACTTC
TRBV4-1	-	many	TRBJ2-3	CASSLIPAGADTQYF	TGCGCCAGCAGCCTGATCCCGGCCGGGGCAGATACGCAGTATTTT
TRBV20-1	-	many	TRBJ1-1	CSAYQGPEAFF	TGCAGTGCTTACCAGGGGCCTGAAGCTTTCTTT
TRBV5-1	-	many	TRBJ1-5	CASSLGRPDQPQHF	TGCGCCAGCAGCTTGGGACGTCCTGATCAGCCCCAGCATTTT
TRBV5-1	-	few	TRBJ2-1	CASSLDPLGTYNEQFF	TGCGCCAGCAGCTTGGATCCCCTTGGCACCTACAATGAGCAGTTCTTC
TRBV6-6	-	many	TRBJ1-5	CASSYRVGNQPQHF	TGTGCCAGCAGTTACAGGGTGGGCAATCAGCCCCAGCATTTT
TRBV12-3/TRBV12-4	-	many	TRBJ2-5	CASSLTVLETQYF	TGTGCCAGCAGTTTAACAGTTCTAGAGACCCAGTACTTC
TRBV12-3/TRBV12-4	-	many	TRBJ2-3	CASSFTGSDTQYF	TGTGCCAGCAGTTTCACAGGGTCGGATACGCAGTATTTT
TRBV11-2	-	many	TRBJ1-1	CASTINRVNTEAFF	TGTGCCAGCACCATAAATCGAGTGAACACTGAAGCTTTCTTT
TRBV6-5	-	many	TRBJ2-7	CASRATLEFYEQYF	TGTGCCAGCAGAGCTACCCTCGAGTTCTACGAGCAGTACTTC
TRBV4-2	TRBD1	many	TRBJ1-2	CASSQLPGQGNYGYTF	TGTGCCAGCAGCCAACTCCCGGGACAGGGGAACTATGGCTACACCTTC
TRBV7-2	-	many	TRBJ2-1	CASSPPGGREQFF	TGTGCCAGCAGCCCCCCCGGGGGCCGCGAGCAGTTCTTC
TRBV29-1	-	many	TRBJ1-1	CSVIQGRSAFF	TGCAGCGTTATCCAGGGGCGTAGCGCTTTCTTT
TRBV4-1	-	many	TRBJ1-6	CASSQSSGPPLHF	TGCGCCAGCAGCCAATCCTCGGGGCCACCCCTCCACTTT
TRBV20-1	-	many	TRBJ1-1	CSARDASGRASWGTEAFF	TGCAGTGCTAGAGATGCATCCGGCAGAGCTTCGTGGGGCACTGAAGCTTTCTTT
TRBV20-1	TRBD1	many	TRBJ1-2	CSARPTGGDYGYTF	TGCAGTGCTAGACCGACAGGGGGGGACTATGGCTACACCTTC
TRBV20-1	-	many	TRBJ2-3	CSTHTDTQYF	TGCAGTACCCACACAGATACGCAGTATTTT
TRBV20-1	TRBD2	many	TRBJ2-1	CSARDSRASGYNEQFF	TGCAGTGCTAGAGACTCAAGGGCTAGCGGGTACAATGAGCAGTTCTTC
TRBV5-1	-	many	TRBJ2-3	CASSLGTVRDTQYF	TGCGCCAGCAGCCTGGGGACTGTTCGAGATACGCAGTATTTT
TRBV5-5	-	many	TRBJ1-4	CASSFTGTSEKLFF	TGTGCCAGCAGCTTCACAGGGACAAGCGAAAAACTGTTTTTT
TRBV7-2	TRBD1	many	TRBJ2-7	CASRRGQGSSEQYF	TGTGCCAGCAGACGTGGACAGGGATCCTCCGAGCAGTACTTC
TRBV5-1	TRBD2	many	TRBJ2-1	CASSYSGGALRGEQFF	TGCGCCAGCAGCTACAGCGGGGGGGCCTTACGTGGTGAGCAGTTCTTC
TRBV5-1	-	many	TRBJ2-7	CASSYEGSGEQYF	TGCGCCAGCAGCTACGAGGGGTCGGGCGAGCAGTACTTC